Listed below are T cell receptor beta chains from one sample, sequenced in a study of cytotoxic CD8 clonotypes in ibrutinib-treated CLL. Generated by immunoSEQ multiplex PCR, the TCRdb table keeps only in-frame clones and is missing some. This sample has more than 110,000 clones, with approximately 90% found just once. Specimen: PBMCs, collected after 12 months of ibrutinib treatment. These receptors were taken from a human donor with chronic lymphocytic leukemia. CDR3s include the opening cysteine and the closing phenylalanine or tryptophan. Each record gives: V gene, J gene, clone size, D gene, CDR3 length, CDR3 protein, CDR3 DNA. The D gene is left open where the match is weak. The size field is filled for only some rows; it gives once, few, many or a size class.

v_call: TRBV7-8
j_call: TRBJ2-3
clone_size: .
d_call: TRBD2
cdr3_length: 21
cdr3_aa: CASSLGWTSGRASTSTDTQYF
cdr3_nt: TGTGCCAGCAGCTTAGGCTGGACTAGCGGGAGGGCCTCTACTAGCACAGATACGCAGTATTTT

v_call: TRBV28
j_call: TRBJ1-5
clone_size: .
d_call: TRBD1
cdr3_length: 16
cdr3_aa: CASRSGTGLPNQPQHF
cdr3_nt: TGTGCCAGCAGGTCCGGGACAGGGCTCCCCAATCAGCCCCAGCATTTT

v_call: TRBV7-2
j_call: TRBJ1-4
clone_size: .
d_call: .
cdr3_length: 15
cdr3_aa: CASSPVVQGNEKLFF
cdr3_nt: TGTGCCAGCAGCCCAGTGGTTCAGGGCAATGAAAAACTGTTTTTT

v_call: TRBV6-5
j_call: TRBJ1-4
clone_size: .
d_call: .
cdr3_length: 16
cdr3_aa: CASSYSPGGVNEKLFF
cdr3_nt: TGTGCCAGCAGTTACTCTCCGGGAGGGGTGAATGAAAAACTGTTTTTT

v_call: TRBV7-9
j_call: TRBJ2-5
clone_size: .
d_call: TRBD2
cdr3_length: 15
cdr3_aa: CASRGASGNQETQYF
cdr3_nt: TGTGCCAGCCGAGGGGCTAGCGGAAACCAAGAGACCCAGTACTTC

v_call: TRBV11-1
j_call: TRBJ2-7
clone_size: .
d_call: .
cdr3_length: 13
cdr3_aa: CASSSTWVHEQYF
cdr3_nt: TGTGCCAGCAGCTCCACGTGGGTCCACGAGCAGTACTTC

v_call: TRBV19
j_call: TRBJ2-6
clone_size: .
d_call: .
cdr3_length: 18
cdr3_aa: CASSIGEGLSSGANVLTF
cdr3_nt: TGTGCCAGTAGTATAGGCGAGGGTTTAAGCTCTGGGGCCAACGTCCTGACTTTC

v_call: TRBV19
j_call: TRBJ2-1
clone_size: .
d_call: .
cdr3_length: 12
cdr3_aa: CASSGQGDEQFF
cdr3_nt: TGTGCCAGTAGTGGCCAAGGGGATGAGCAGTTCTTC

v_call: TRBV11-2
j_call: TRBJ2-1
clone_size: .
d_call: .
cdr3_length: 16
cdr3_aa: CASSLDGDPSYNEQFF
cdr3_nt: TGTGCCAGCAGCTTAGACGGCGATCCTTCCTACAATGAGCAGTTCTTC

v_call: TRBV18
j_call: TRBJ2-3
clone_size: .
d_call: .
cdr3_length: 17
cdr3_aa: CASSPAWGAALTDTQYF
cdr3_nt: TGTGCCAGCTCACCGGCCTGGGGGGCGGCCTTAACAGATACGCAGTATTTT

v_call: TRBV2
j_call: TRBJ2-1
clone_size: .
d_call: .
cdr3_length: 15
cdr3_aa: CASSDGTPSYNEQFF
cdr3_nt: TGTGCCAGCAGTGACGGGACACCCTCCTACAATGAGCAGTTCTTC

v_call: TRBV18
j_call: TRBJ2-1
clone_size: .
d_call: TRBD2
cdr3_length: 15
cdr3_aa: CASSPEGLANNEQFF
cdr3_nt: TGTGCCAGCTCACCAGAAGGACTAGCCAACAATGAGCAGTTCTTC

v_call: TRBV18
j_call: TRBJ2-3
clone_size: .
d_call: TRBD1
cdr3_length: 12
cdr3_aa: CASSPDRDTQYF
cdr3_nt: TGTGCCAGCTCACCGGACAGGGACACGCAGTATTTT

v_call: TRBV19
j_call: TRBJ2-1
clone_size: .
d_call: TRBD1
cdr3_length: 15
cdr3_aa: CASSVAGTGNNEQFF
cdr3_nt: TGTGCCAGTAGTGTCGCCGGGACAGGGAACAATGAGCAGTTCTTC

v_call: TRBV15
j_call: TRBJ2-1
clone_size: few
d_call: .
cdr3_length: 13
cdr3_aa: CATSRVPPYEQFF
cdr3_nt: TGTGCCACCAGCAGAGTGCCCCCCTATGAGCAGTTCTTC

v_call: TRBV2
j_call: TRBJ2-2
clone_size: once
d_call: .
cdr3_length: 16
cdr3_aa: CASSEMGGQNTGELFF
cdr3_nt: TGTGCCAGCAGTGAAATGGGGGGACAAAACACCGGGGAGCTGTTTTTT

v_call: TRBV9
j_call: TRBJ2-7
clone_size: .
d_call: .
cdr3_length: 15
cdr3_aa: CASSVGAGLSYEQYF
cdr3_nt: TGTGCCAGCAGCGTAGGGGCAGGCCTCTCCTACGAGCAGTACTTC

v_call: TRBV28
j_call: TRBJ2-1
clone_size: .
d_call: TRBD2
cdr3_length: 18
cdr3_aa: CASSLWTSGSLSVSEQFF
cdr3_nt: TGTGCCAGCAGTCTATGGACTAGCGGGAGTCTGTCTGTTAGTGAGCAGTTCTTC

v_call: TRBV11-2
j_call: TRBJ2-7
clone_size: .
d_call: .
cdr3_length: 14
cdr3_aa: CASSLSPGSYEQYF
cdr3_nt: TGTGCCAGCAGCTTATCCCCAGGGTCCTATGAGCAGTACTTC

v_call: TRBV11-1
j_call: TRBJ1-1
clone_size: few
d_call: .
cdr3_length: 13
cdr3_aa: CASSPDKAGKAFF
cdr3_nt: TGTGCCAGCAGCCCTGACAAGGCAGGGAAAGCTTTCTTT

v_call: TRBV11-2
j_call: TRBJ2-7
clone_size: .
d_call: .
cdr3_length: 14
cdr3_aa: CASSPRGRNYEQYF
cdr3_nt: TGTGCCAGCAGCCCGCGGGGCCGAAACTACGAGCAGTACTTC

v_call: TRBV7-9
j_call: TRBJ1-2
clone_size: .
d_call: .
cdr3_length: 17
cdr3_aa: CASSTETARPANYGYTF
cdr3_nt: TGTGCCAGCAGCACCGAAACAGCAAGGCCCGCTAACTATGGCTACACCTTC

v_call: TRBV10-3
j_call: TRBJ2-3
clone_size: few
d_call: .
cdr3_length: 14
cdr3_aa: CAARPGTDADTQYF
cdr3_nt: TGTGCCGCCCGGCCGGGAACGGACGCAGATACGCAGTATTTT

v_call: TRBV21-1
j_call: TRBJ1-2
clone_size: .
d_call: .
cdr3_length: 18
cdr3_aa: CASSKGPEGRDTNYGYTF
cdr3_nt: TGTGCCAGCAGCAAAGGGCCTGAGGGTAGGGACACTAACTATGGCTACACCTTC

v_call: TRBV6-5
j_call: TRBJ1-2
clone_size: .
d_call: .
cdr3_length: 14
cdr3_aa: CASRKTRDNYGYTF
cdr3_nt: TGTGCCAGCAGAAAGACCAGGGATAACTATGGCTACACCTTC

v_call: TRBV10-1
j_call: TRBJ2-1
clone_size: .
d_call: .
cdr3_length: 14
cdr3_aa: CASSALGPDNEQFF
cdr3_nt: TGCGCCAGCAGTGCCCTTGGGCCGGACAATGAGCAGTTCTTC

v_call: TRBV7-9
j_call: TRBJ1-1
clone_size: once
d_call: .
cdr3_length: 12
cdr3_aa: CASSLGPTEAFF
cdr3_nt: TGTGCCAGCAGCTTGGGGCCGACTGAAGCTTTCTTT

v_call: TRBV27
j_call: TRBJ2-7
clone_size: .
d_call: TRBD1
cdr3_length: 13
cdr3_aa: CASSWTGGNEQYF
cdr3_nt: TGTGCCAGCAGCTGGACAGGGGGCAACGAGCAGTACTTC

v_call: TRBV10-1
j_call: TRBJ2-7
clone_size: .
d_call: .
cdr3_length: 15
cdr3_aa: CASSDWTGSSYEQYF
cdr3_nt: TGCGCCAGCAGCGACTGGACGGGGAGCTCCTACGAGCAGTACTTC

v_call: TRBV6-1
j_call: TRBJ1-5
clone_size: .
d_call: TRBD1
cdr3_length: 14
cdr3_aa: CASSEAGGGQPQHF
cdr3_nt: TGTGCCAGCAGTGAAGCAGGGGGCGGTCAGCCCCAGCATTTT

v_call: TRBV5-1
j_call: TRBJ2-2
clone_size: .
d_call: .
cdr3_length: 16
cdr3_aa: CASSFFQAGNTGELFF
cdr3_nt: TGCGCCAGCAGCTTCTTCCAAGCGGGGAACACCGGGGAGCTGTTTTTT

v_call: TRBV18
j_call: TRBJ1-2
clone_size: few
d_call: TRBD1
cdr3_length: 12
cdr3_aa: CASSQTGDGYTF
cdr3_nt: TGTGCCAGCTCACAAACAGGGGACGGCTACACCTTC

v_call: TRBV19
j_call: TRBJ1-1
clone_size: .
d_call: .
cdr3_length: 13
cdr3_aa: CASSEDKPFEAFF
cdr3_nt: TGTGCCAGCTCAGAGGACAAGCCCTTTGAAGCTTTCTTT

v_call: TRBV30
j_call: TRBJ1-2
clone_size: .
d_call: .
cdr3_length: 13
cdr3_aa: CAWSVYENYGYTF
cdr3_nt: TGTGCCTGGAGTGTATATGAGAACTATGGCTACACCTTC

v_call: TRBV10-3
j_call: TRBJ1-1
clone_size: .
d_call: .
cdr3_length: 13
cdr3_aa: CAISTRMEAEAFF
cdr3_nt: TGTGCCATCAGCACCCGGATGGAAGCCGAAGCTTTCTTT

v_call: TRBV28
j_call: TRBJ1-2
clone_size: .
d_call: .
cdr3_length: 13
cdr3_aa: CASSLRGNYGYTF
cdr3_nt: TGTGCCAGCAGCCTGCGGGGGAACTATGGCTACACCTTC

v_call: TRBV19
j_call: TRBJ2-1
clone_size: .
d_call: .
cdr3_length: 11
cdr3_aa: CASSTAYEQFF
cdr3_nt: TGTGCCAGTAGTACCGCGTATGAGCAGTTCTTC

v_call: TRBV6-1
j_call: TRBJ1-1
clone_size: .
d_call: .
cdr3_length: 11
cdr3_aa: CASSEDNEAFF
cdr3_nt: TGTGCCAGCAGTGAGGACAATGAAGCTTTCTTT

v_call: TRBV2
j_call: TRBJ1-2
clone_size: .
d_call: .
cdr3_length: 13
cdr3_aa: CASSGGINYGYTF
cdr3_nt: TGTGCCAGCTCGGGGGGCATAAACTATGGCTACACCTTC

v_call: TRBV6-6
j_call: TRBJ1-3
clone_size: .
d_call: .
cdr3_length: 16
cdr3_aa: CASSPGVLHSGNTIYF
cdr3_nt: TGTGCCAGCAGTCCCGGAGTTTTACACTCTGGAAACACCATATATTTT

v_call: TRBV30
j_call: TRBJ2-7
clone_size: once
d_call: TRBD1
cdr3_length: 11
cdr3_aa: CAWDRDGEQYF
cdr3_nt: TGTGCCTGGGACAGGGATGGCGAGCAGTACTTC

v_call: TRBV7-2
j_call: TRBJ2-7
clone_size: .
d_call: TRBD1
cdr3_length: 15
cdr3_aa: CASSFGQGGPYEQYF
cdr3_nt: TGTGCCAGCAGCTTCGGACAGGGTGGGCCCTACGAGCAGTACTTC

v_call: TRBV30
j_call: TRBJ1-5
clone_size: .
d_call: .
cdr3_length: 13
cdr3_aa: CAWSVTGNQPQHF
cdr3_nt: TGTGCCTGGAGTGTTACGGGGAATCAGCCCCAGCATTTT

v_call: TRBV7-2
j_call: TRBJ1-1
clone_size: .
d_call: .
cdr3_length: 14
cdr3_aa: CASSLAGPNTEAFF
cdr3_nt: TGTGCCAGCAGCTTAGCGGGGCCGAACACTGAAGCTTTCTTT

v_call: TRBV7-2
j_call: TRBJ2-3
clone_size: once
d_call: TRBD2
cdr3_length: 16
cdr3_aa: CASSLLAVPSTDTQYF
cdr3_nt: TGTGCCAGCAGCTTACTAGCGGTTCCTTCCACAGATACGCAGTATTTT

v_call: TRBV19
j_call: TRBJ2-2
clone_size: .
d_call: .
cdr3_length: 12
cdr3_aa: CASRGATGELFF
cdr3_nt: TGTGCCAGTAGGGGAGCCACCGGGGAGCTGTTTTTT

v_call: TRBV11-2
j_call: TRBJ2-1
clone_size: .
d_call: TRBD1
cdr3_length: 15
cdr3_aa: CASSLDPTGYNEQFF
cdr3_nt: TGTGCCAGCAGCTTAGACCCGACAGGGTACAATGAGCAGTTCTTC

v_call: TRBV28
j_call: TRBJ1-2
clone_size: .
d_call: .
cdr3_length: 17
cdr3_aa: CASSRTHQVKGDYGYTF
cdr3_nt: TGTGCCAGCAGTCGGACCCATCAGGTGAAGGGGGACTATGGCTACACCTTC

v_call: TRBV29-1
j_call: TRBJ1-1
clone_size: .
d_call: .
cdr3_length: 10
cdr3_aa: CSVRHLEAFF
cdr3_nt: TGCAGCGTTCGACACCTTGAAGCTTTCTTT

v_call: TRBV11-2
j_call: TRBJ2-1
clone_size: .
d_call: TRBD2
cdr3_length: 15
cdr3_aa: CASRPLAGNNNEQFF
cdr3_nt: TGTGCCAGCAGGCCACTAGCGGGAAACAACAATGAGCAGTTCTTC

v_call: TRBV19
j_call: TRBJ1-1
clone_size: .
d_call: .
cdr3_length: 14
cdr3_aa: CASSSVGWSTEAFF
cdr3_nt: TGTGCCAGTAGTTCCGTAGGGTGGAGCACTGAAGCTTTCTTT

v_call: TRBV9
j_call: TRBJ1-5
clone_size: .
d_call: .
cdr3_length: 14
cdr3_aa: CASSVGNLNQPQHF
cdr3_nt: TGTGCCAGCAGCGTGGGGAACCTCAATCAGCCCCAGCATTTT

v_call: TRBV11-2
j_call: TRBJ2-7
clone_size: .
d_call: .
cdr3_length: 16
cdr3_aa: CASSLKQGSFTYEQYF
cdr3_nt: TGTGCCAGCAGCCTAAAGCAGGGCTCTTTCACCTACGAGCAGTACTTC

v_call: TRBV18
j_call: TRBJ2-7
clone_size: once
d_call: .
cdr3_length: 13
cdr3_aa: CASSRVGAYEQYF
cdr3_nt: TGTGCCAGCTCACGGGTGGGGGCCTACGAGCAGTACTTC

v_call: TRBV9
j_call: TRBJ2-3
clone_size: .
d_call: .
cdr3_length: 14
cdr3_aa: CASSGGGSTDTQYF
cdr3_nt: TGTGCCAGCAGCGGAGGGGGGAGCACAGATACGCAGTATTTT

v_call: TRBV7-8
j_call: TRBJ1-1
clone_size: .
d_call: .
cdr3_length: 14
cdr3_aa: CASSTEREYTEAFF
cdr3_nt: TGTGCCAGCAGCACAGAAAGGGAGTACACTGAAGCTTTCTTT

v_call: TRBV27
j_call: TRBJ1-5
clone_size: .
d_call: .
cdr3_length: 15
cdr3_aa: CASSGKPRRDQPQHF
cdr3_nt: TGTGCCAGCAGTGGTAAGCCCCGCCGGGATCAGCCCCAGCATTTT

v_call: TRBV18
j_call: TRBJ2-5
clone_size: .
d_call: TRBD1
cdr3_length: 18
cdr3_aa: CASSLPGTGMENKETQYF
cdr3_nt: TGTGCCAGCTCACTTCCCGGGACAGGGATGGAAAACAAAGAGACCCAGTACTTC

v_call: TRBV28
j_call: TRBJ1-2
clone_size: .
d_call: .
cdr3_length: 15
cdr3_aa: CASSLFRDMSYGYTF
cdr3_nt: TGTGCCAGCAGTTTATTCCGGGACATGTCCTATGGCTACACCTTC

v_call: TRBV27
j_call: TRBJ2-7
clone_size: .
d_call: .
cdr3_length: 16
cdr3_aa: CASSLQGDSLRREQYF
cdr3_nt: TGTGCCAGCAGTTTGCAAGGGGATAGCCTACGTCGCGAGCAGTACTTC